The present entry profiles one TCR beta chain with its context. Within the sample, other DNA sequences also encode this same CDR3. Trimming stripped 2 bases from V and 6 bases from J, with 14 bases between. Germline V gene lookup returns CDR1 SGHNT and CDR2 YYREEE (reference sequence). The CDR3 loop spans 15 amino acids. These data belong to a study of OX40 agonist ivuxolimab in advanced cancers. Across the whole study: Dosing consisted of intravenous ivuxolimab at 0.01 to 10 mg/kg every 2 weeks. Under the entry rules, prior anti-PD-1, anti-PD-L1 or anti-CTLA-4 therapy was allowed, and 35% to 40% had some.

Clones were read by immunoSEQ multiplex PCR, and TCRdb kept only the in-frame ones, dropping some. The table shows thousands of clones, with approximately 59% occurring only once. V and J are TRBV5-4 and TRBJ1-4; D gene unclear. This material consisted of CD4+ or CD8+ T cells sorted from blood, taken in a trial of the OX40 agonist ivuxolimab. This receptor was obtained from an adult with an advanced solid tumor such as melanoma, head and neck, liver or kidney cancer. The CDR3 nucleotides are TGTGCCAGCAGCTTTCTCGGAGGAACCTATGAAAAACTGTTTTTT. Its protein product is CASSFLGGTYEKLFF.